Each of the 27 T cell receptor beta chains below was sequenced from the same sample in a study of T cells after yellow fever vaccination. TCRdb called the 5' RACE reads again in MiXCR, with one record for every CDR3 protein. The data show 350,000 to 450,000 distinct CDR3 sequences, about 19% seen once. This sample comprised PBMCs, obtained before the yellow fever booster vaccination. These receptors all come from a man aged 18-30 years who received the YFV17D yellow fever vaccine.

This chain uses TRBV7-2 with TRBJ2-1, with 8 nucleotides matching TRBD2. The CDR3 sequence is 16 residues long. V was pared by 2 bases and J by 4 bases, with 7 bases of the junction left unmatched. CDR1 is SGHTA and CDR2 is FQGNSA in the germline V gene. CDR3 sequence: CASSLYSSGGYNEQFF. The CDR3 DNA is TGTGCCAGCAGCTTATATTCGAGCGGGGGATACAATGAGCAGTTCTTC.

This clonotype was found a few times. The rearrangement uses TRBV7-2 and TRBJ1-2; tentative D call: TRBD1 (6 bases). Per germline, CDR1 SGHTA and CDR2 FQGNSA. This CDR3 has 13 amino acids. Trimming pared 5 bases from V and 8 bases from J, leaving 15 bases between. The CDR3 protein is CASSLDRRSGYTF. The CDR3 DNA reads TGTGCCAGCAGCCTTGACAGGCGGTCGGGCTACACCTTC. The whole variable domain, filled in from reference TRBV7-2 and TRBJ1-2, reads GAGVSQSPSNKVTEKGKDVELRCDPISGHTALYWYRQSLGQGLEFLIYFQGNSAPDKSGLPSDRFSAERTGGSVSTLTIQRTQQEDSAVYLCASSLDRRSGYTFGSGTRLTVV.

This CDR3 is CATSTENESGYTF. The CDR3 DNA is TGTGCCACCAGCACGGAAAACGAATCTGGCTACACCTTC. The chain employs TRBV15 and TRBJ1-2; D is uncertain. The CDR3 totals 13 residues. The V and J ends lost 4 bases and 7 bases respectively, with 13 bases between them. The germline gives CDR1 LNHNV, CDR2 YYDKDF (reference sequence). The variable domain in full, with the rest retrieved from reference TRBV15 and TRBJ1-2, is DAMVIQNPRYQVTQFGKPVTLSCSQTLNHNVMYWYQQKSSQAPKLLFHYYDKDFNNEADTPDNFQSRRPNTSFCFLDIRSPGLGDTAMYLCATSTENESGYTFGSGTRLTVV.

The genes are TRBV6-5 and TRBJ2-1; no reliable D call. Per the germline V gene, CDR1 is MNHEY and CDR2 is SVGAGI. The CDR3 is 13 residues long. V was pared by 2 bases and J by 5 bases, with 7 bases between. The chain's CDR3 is CASSYGPDNEQFF. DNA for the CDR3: TGTGCCAGCAGTTACGGACCAGACAATGAGCAGTTCTTC.

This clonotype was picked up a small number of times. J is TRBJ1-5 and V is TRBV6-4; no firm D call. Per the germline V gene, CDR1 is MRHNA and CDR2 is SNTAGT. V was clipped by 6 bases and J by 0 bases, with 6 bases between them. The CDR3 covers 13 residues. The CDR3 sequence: CASSEGSNQPQHF. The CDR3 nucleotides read TGTGCCAGCAGCGAGGGTAGCAATCAGCCCCAGCATTTT.

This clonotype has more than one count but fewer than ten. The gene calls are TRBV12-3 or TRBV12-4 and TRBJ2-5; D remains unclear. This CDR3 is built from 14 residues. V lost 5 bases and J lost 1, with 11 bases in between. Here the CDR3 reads CASSRNSVQETQYF. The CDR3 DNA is TGTGCCAGCAGTAGAAACAGCGTCCAAGAGACCCAGTACTTC.

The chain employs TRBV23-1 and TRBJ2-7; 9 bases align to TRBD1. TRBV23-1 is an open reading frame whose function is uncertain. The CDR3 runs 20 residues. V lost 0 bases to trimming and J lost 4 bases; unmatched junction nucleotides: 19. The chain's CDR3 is CASSQSLEPNGTGIWYEQYV. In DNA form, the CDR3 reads TGCGCCAGCAGTCAATCTTTGGAGCCAAACGGGACAGGGATTTGGTACGAGCAGTACGTC.

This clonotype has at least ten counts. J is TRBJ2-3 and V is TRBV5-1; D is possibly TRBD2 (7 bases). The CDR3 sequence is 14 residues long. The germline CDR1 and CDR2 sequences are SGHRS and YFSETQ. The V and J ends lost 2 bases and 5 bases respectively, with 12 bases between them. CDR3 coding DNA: TGCGCCAGCAGCTTAGGGGGGGCCCAAGATACGCAGTATTTT. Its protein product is CASSLGGAQDTQYF.

CDR3: CSAYALDGYNEQFF. CDR3 nucleotide sequence: TGCAGTGCCTATGCTCTAGATGGGTACAATGAGCAGTTCTTC. V usage is TRBV20-1 and J usage is TRBJ2-1; D unresolved. The CDR3 runs 14 residues. V dropped 6 bases and J dropped 4 bases, with 16 bases sitting between them. Germline V gives CDR1 DFQATT, CDR2 SNEGSKA (reference sequence).

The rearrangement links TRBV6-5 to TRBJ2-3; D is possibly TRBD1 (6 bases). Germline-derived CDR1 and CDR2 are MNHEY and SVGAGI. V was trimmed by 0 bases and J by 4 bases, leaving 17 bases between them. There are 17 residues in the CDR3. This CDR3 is CASSYSSGALIADTQYF. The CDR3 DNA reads TGTGCCAGCAGTTACTCGTCAGGGGCCCTGATTGCAGATACGCAGTATTTT.

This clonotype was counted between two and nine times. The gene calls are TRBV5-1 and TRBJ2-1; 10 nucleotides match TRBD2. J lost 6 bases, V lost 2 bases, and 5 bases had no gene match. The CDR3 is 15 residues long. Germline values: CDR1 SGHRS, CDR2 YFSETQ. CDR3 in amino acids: CASSLPSGGANEQFF. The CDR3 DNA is TGCGCCAGCAGCTTACCGAGCGGGGGGGCCAATGAGCAGTTCTTC.

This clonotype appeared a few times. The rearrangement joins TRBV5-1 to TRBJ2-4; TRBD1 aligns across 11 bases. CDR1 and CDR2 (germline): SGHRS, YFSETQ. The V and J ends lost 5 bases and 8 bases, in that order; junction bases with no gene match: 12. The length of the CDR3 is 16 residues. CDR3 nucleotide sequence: TGCGCCAGCAGATCCGGACAGGGGGCCAGGATAGACATTCAGTACTTC. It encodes CASRSGQGARIDIQYF.

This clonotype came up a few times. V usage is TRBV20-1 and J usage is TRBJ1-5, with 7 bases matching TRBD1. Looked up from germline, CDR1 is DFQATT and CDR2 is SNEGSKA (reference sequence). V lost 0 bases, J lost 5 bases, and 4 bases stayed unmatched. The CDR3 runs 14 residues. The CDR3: CSAREGGGYQPQHF. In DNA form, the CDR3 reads TGCAGTGCTAGAGAAGGAGGGGGCTATCAGCCCCAGCATTTT.

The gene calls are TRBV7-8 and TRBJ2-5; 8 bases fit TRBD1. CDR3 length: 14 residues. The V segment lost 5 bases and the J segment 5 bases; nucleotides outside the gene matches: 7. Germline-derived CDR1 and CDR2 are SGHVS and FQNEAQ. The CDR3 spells CASSQRTGPETQYF. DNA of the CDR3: TGTGCCAGCAGCCAAAGGACAGGGCCGGAGACCCAGTACTTC.

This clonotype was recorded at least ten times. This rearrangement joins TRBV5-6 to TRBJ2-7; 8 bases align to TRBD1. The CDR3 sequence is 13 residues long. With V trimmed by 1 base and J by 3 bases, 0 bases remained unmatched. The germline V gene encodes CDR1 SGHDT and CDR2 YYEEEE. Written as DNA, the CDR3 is TGTGCCAGCAGCTTGACAGGGGGCTACGAGCAGTACTTC. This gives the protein CASSLTGGYEQYF.

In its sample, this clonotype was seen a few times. CDR3 nucleotides: TGTGCCAGCAGTTCAAGCGGGGGGCCACGAGATGAGCAGTTCTTC. Translation gives CASSSSGGPRDEQFF. The J gene is TRBJ2-1, the V gene TRBV12-3 or TRBV12-4; TRBD2 matches 9 bases. Unmatched junction bases numbered 9, after V lost 4 bases and J lost 8 bases. The CDR3 spans 15 residues.

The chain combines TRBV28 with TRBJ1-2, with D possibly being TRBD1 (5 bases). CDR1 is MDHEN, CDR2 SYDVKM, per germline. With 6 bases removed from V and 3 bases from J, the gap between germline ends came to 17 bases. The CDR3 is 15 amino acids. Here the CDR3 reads CASSTSRELDYGYTF. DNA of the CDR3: TGTGCCAGCAGCACCTCCAGGGAATTGGACTATGGCTACACCTTC.

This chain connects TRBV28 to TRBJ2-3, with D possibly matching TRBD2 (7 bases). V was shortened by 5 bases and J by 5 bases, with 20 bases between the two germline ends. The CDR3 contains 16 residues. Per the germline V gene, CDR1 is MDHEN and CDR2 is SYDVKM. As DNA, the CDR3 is TGTGCCAGCAGTCCCTGGGGGGCGGGGGTACAAGATACGCAGTATTTT. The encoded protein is CASSPWGAGVQDTQYF.

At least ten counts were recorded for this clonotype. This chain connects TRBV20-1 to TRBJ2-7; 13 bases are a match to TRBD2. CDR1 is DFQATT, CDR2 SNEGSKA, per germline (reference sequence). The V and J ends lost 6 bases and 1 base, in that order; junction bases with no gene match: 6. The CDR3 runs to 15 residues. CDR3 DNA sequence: TGCAGTGCGCGGACTAGCGGGGGCCTATCCTACGAGCAGTACGTC. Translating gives CSARTSGGLSYEQYV.

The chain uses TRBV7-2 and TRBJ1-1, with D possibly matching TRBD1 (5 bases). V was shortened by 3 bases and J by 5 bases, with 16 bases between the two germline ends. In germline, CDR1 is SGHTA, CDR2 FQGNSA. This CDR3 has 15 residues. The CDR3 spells CASSLSRRAGTEAFF. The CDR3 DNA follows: TGTGCCAGCAGCTTGAGTCGCAGGGCGGGGACTGAAGCTTTCTTT.

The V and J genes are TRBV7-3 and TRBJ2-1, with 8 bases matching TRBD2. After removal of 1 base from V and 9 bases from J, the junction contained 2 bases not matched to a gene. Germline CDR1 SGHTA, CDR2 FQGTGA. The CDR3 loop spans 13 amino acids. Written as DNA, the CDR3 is TGTGCCAGCAGCTTAAGCGGGGGGACTGAGCAGTTCTTC. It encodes CASSLSGGTEQFF. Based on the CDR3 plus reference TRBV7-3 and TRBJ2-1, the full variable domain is GAGVSQTPSNKVTEKGKYVELRCDPISGHTALYWYRQSLGQGPEFLIYFQGTGAADDSGLPNDRFFAVRPEGSVSTLKIQRTERGDSAVYLCASSLSGGTEQFFGPGTRLTVL.

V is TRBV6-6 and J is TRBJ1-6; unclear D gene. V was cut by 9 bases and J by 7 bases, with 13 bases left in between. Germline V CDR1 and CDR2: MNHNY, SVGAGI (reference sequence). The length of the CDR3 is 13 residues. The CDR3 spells CASIGGRNSPLHF. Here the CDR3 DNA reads TGTGCCAGTATCGGTGGCCGCAATTCACCCCTCCACTTT.

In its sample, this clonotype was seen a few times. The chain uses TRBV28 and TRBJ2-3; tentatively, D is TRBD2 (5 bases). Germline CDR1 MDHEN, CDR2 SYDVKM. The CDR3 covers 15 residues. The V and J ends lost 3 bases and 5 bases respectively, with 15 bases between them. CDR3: CASSFRSPGIDTQYF. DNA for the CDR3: TGTGCCAGCAGTTTCAGGAGCCCCGGGATAGATACGCAGTATTTT.

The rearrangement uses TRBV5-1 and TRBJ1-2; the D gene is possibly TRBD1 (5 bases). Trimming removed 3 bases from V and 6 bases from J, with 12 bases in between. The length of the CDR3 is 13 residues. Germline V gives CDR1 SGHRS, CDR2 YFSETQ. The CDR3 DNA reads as TGCGCCAGCAGCTGGACCGGGACGGATGGCTACACCTTC. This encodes CASSWTGTDGYTF.

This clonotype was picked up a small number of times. The CDR3, as DNA: TGTGCCAGCAGCTTACGCACAGGGCCCTTTAATGAAAAACTGTTTTTT. It translates to CASSLRTGPFNEKLFF. The chain has TRBV7-2 and TRBJ1-4, with D perhaps TRBD1 (6 bases). From germline, CDR1 is SGHTA and CDR2 FQGNSA. The CDR3 runs to 16 residues. Between the trimmed V and J ends, which lost 2 bases and 4 bases, there was a span of 14 bases.

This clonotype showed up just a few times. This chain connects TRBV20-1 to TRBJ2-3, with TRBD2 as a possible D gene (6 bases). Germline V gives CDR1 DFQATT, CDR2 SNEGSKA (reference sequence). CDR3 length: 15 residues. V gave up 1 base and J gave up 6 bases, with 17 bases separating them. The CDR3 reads CSARGHRGMIDTQYF. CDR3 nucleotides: TGCAGTGCTAGAGGTCACCGGGGGATGATTGATACGCAGTATTTT.

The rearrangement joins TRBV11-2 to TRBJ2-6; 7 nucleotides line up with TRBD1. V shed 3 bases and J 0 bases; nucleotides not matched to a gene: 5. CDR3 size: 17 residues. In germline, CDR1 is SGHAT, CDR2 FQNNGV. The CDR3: CASSLRQGPSGANVLTF. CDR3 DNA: TGTGCCAGCAGCTTGAGACAGGGACCCTCTGGGGCCAACGTCCTGACTTTC.